The clone carrying this T cell receptor (beta chain) was observed a few times. Its matching antigen is unknown. Amplification of TCR beta CDR3 regions was performed using RNA transcripts as template. HTBI primers were employed in a first-round RT-PCR of the TCR CDR3. TCRdb recomputed calls from the multiplex PCR reads with MiXCR, one row per CDR3 protein. This sample yields 450,000 to 700,000 distinct CDR3 sequences, of which just over 45% are seen a single time; about 7.8% belongs to the top ten. This specimen belongs to a study of T cells in Graves' hyperthyroidism and ophthalmopathy. Pregnant or lactating patients were excluded, as were those with uncontrolled infection or other autoimmune disease. Diagnosis relied on clinical symptoms, serum thyroxine and TRAb, thyroid ultrasound and orbital computed tomography. With 0 bases clipped from V and 5 bases from J, the junction kept 10 bases outside the gene matches. CDR3 size: 18 residues. The germline V gene encodes CDR1 MGHRA and CDR2 YSYEKL.

Broader study findings: Expanded thyroid clonotypes (above 0.001) were mostly also found in blood.

Material for sequencing was peripheral blood or thyroid tissue (not recorded which). The sequence derives from a woman between 18 and 29 years old with Graves' hyperthyroidism. The V gene is TRBV4-1, the J gene TRBJ2-2; TRBD2 matches 9 bases. The CDR3 nucleotides are TGCGCCAGCAGCCAAGAAGGAGCGGGAGGTTTCAGGACCGGGGAGCTGTTTTTT. This encodes CASSQEGAGGFRTGELFF.